The clone carrying this TCR beta chain was observed at least ten times. What it recognizes is unknown. TCR beta libraries were built with iRepertoire HTBI primers and Arm-PCR of CDR3 regions. How the authors handled the data: Identification yielded approximately 67 TRBV and 15 or so TRBJ segments across samples. TCRdb used MiXCR to reprocess the multiplex PCR reads, holding one entry per CDR3 protein. The V and J calls follow TCRdb's processing rather than the paper's. The data contain approximately 440,000 distinct CDR3 sequences, around a quarter of them singletons. This entry is derived from a study of regulatory T cells in long-lasting Graves disease. The wider study: The term persistent Graves' disease signified upward of 5 years on antithyroid drugs with positive TSH receptor antibodies.

Noted time point: persistent/refractory GD, antithyroid drugs over 5 years with positive TRAb. PBMC RNA served as the TCR library source. Findings of the study overall: Persistent Graves' patients possessed reduced TCR diversity relative to recently diagnosed ones. Under persistent disease, TRBV28, TRBJ1-2 and TRBJ2-5 were used preferentially.

The CDR3 is 12 residues long. Trimming removed 2 bases from V and 7 bases from J, with 8 bases in between. Germline CDR1 is MNHEY and CDR2 is SVGAGI. The chain couples TRBV6-5 to TRBJ1-1; D is possibly TRBD1 (5 bases). Sequencing was performed on peripheral blood mononuclear cells (PBMCs), taken when the disease was refractory, from a patient treated with antithyroid drugs. This receptor was obtained from a female donor with Graves disease. This chain's CDR3 is CASSYTGFEAFF. The CDR3, as DNA: TGTGCCAGCAGTTACACAGGATTTGAAGCTTTCTTT.